Shown below are 15 T cell receptor beta chains from a single sample sequenced in a study of radiotherapy plus CTLA-4 blockade in lung cancer. The data were produced by immunoSEQ multiplex PCR, yet TCRdb's version contains in-frame clones alone and is incomplete. The sample carries about 88,000 clones, more than 70% recorded once. This sample comprised peripheral blood, obtained from a patient treated with radiotherapy plus ipilimumab. All receptors derive from a human donor with non-small cell lung cancer that progressed on radiotherapy plus ipilimumab.

The chain is built from TRBV6-1 and TRBJ2-7, with 13 bases lining up with TRBD2. The V and J ends lost 4 bases and 5 bases, in that order; junction bases with no gene match: 11. The CDR3 runs to 17 residues. Germline V CDR1 and CDR2: MNHNS, SASEGT. The CDR3 protein is CASSARTSGGLIHEQYF. The CDR3 DNA reads TGTGCCAGCAGTGCTCGGACTAGCGGGGGCCTCATCCACGAGCAGTACTTC.

The chain has TRBV2 and TRBJ1-1, with D hard to call. The CDR3 length is 12 residues. Trimming pared 6 bases from V and 11 bases from J, leaving 16 bases between. CDR1 and CDR2 from the germline V gene are SNHLY and FYNNEI. The CDR3 nucleotides read TGTGCCAGCAGCGAGACACCTTTGTCCGCTTTCTTT. This gives the protein CASSETPLSAFF.

This chain links TRBV6-1 with TRBJ1-1; D gene ambiguous. Germline lookup yields CDR1 MNHNS and CDR2 SASEGT. This CDR3 contains 15 residues. V lost 5 bases to trimming and J lost 0 bases, with 13 bases between them. CDR3 nucleotide sequence: TGTGCCAGCAGTATACGGGAGTCTATGAACACTGAAGCTTTCTTT. As protein: CASSIRESMNTEAFF.

This clone has a single count. The CDR3 protein is CSAIASGGVYF. As DNA, the CDR3 is TGCAGTGCTATTGCTAGCGGGGGAGTGTATTTT. The chain combines TRBV20-1 with TRBJ2-3; 10 bases match TRBD2. Germline lookup yields CDR1 DFQATT and CDR2 SNEGSKA (reference sequence). V gave up 4 bases and J gave up 14 bases; unmatched junction bases: 6. This CDR3 has 11 residues.

Remarks on this clone: The junction departs from germline at one end; a sequencing error may be responsible. The CDR3 nucleotides are TGTGCCACCAGCGGATTGTCCAAAAACGTTCAGTACTTC. It translates to CATSGLSKNVQYF. V and J are TRBV15 and TRBJ2-4, with D unclear. This CDR3 comprises 13 residues. The germline V gene has CDR1 LNHNV and CDR2 YYDKDF (reference sequence).

The J gene is TRBJ1-6, the V gene TRBV4-3; D call uncertain. The germline V and J ends were trimmed by 1 base and 16 bases, with 11 bases remaining between them. The CDR3 sequence is 12 residues long. Germline CDR1 reads LGHNA; CDR2 reads YSLEER. The CDR3 here is CASSQGVYPLHF. CDR3 nucleotide sequence: TGCGCCAGCAGCCAAGGGGTTTACCCTCTCCACTTT.

This clone was counted a few times. The CDR3 is CASSAGTGGPIYEQYF. CDR3 DNA: TGTGCCAGCAGCGCAGGTACAGGGGGACCCATCTACGAGCAGTACTTC. V and J are TRBV9 and TRBJ2-7; 8 positions agree with TRBD1. The CDR3 has 16 residues. V gave up 3 bases and J gave up 3 bases; unmatched junction bases: 11. Germline CDR1 is SGDLS and CDR2 is YYNGEE.

The chain is built from TRBV9 and TRBJ2-1; D is possibly TRBD2 (6 bases). The germline gives CDR1 SGDLS, CDR2 YYNGEE. The CDR3 runs 16 residues. Trimming took off 0 bases at V and 1 base at J, with 11 bases between the two ends. CDR3 nucleotide sequence: TGTGCCAGCAGCGTAGAACCGCGGGAATCCTACAATGAGCAGTTCTTC. Protein sequence: CASSVEPRESYNEQFF.

The chain couples TRBV2 to TRBJ1-5, with a possible D match to TRBD1 (6 bases). CDR1 and CDR2 from the germline V gene are SNHLY and FYNNEI. The CDR3 has 16 residues. The ends were cut back, 6 bases at V and 6 bases at J, with 21 bases in the middle. The chain's CDR3 is CASRAGGGREGQPQHF. DNA of the CDR3: TGTGCCAGCAGGGCGGGGGGGGGCCGAGAGGGTCAGCCCCAGCATTTT.

This rearrangement joins TRBV7-6 to TRBJ1-5, with 9 bases matching TRBD1. This CDR3 is 15 amino acids long. With V trimmed by 4 bases and J by 3 bases, 4 bases remained unmatched. The V gene's germline CDR1 is SGHVS and CDR2 FNYEAQ. Here the CDR3 reads CASSSGTGNNQPQHF. The CDR3 DNA sequence: TGTGCCAGCAGCTCCGGGACAGGGAACAATCAGCCCCAGCATTTT. The whole variable domain, filled in from reference TRBV7-6 and TRBJ1-5, reads GAGVSQSPRYKVTKRGQDVALRCDPISGHVSLYWYRQALGQGPEFLTYFNYEAQQDKSGLPNDRFSAERPEGSISTLTIQRTEQRDSAMYRCASSSGTGNNQPQHFGDGTRLSIL.

The chain links TRBV6-6 to TRBJ1-5; TRBD1 matches at 8 bases. V was pared by 4 bases and J by 2 bases, with 4 bases of the junction left unmatched. Germline loops: CDR1 MNHNY, CDR2 SVGAGI (reference sequence). The length of the CDR3 is 15 residues. This CDR3 is CASSLTGVGNQPQHF. CDR3 bases: TGTGCCAGCAGTTTGACAGGGGTGGGCAATCAGCCCCAGCATTTT.

This chain links TRBV7-8 with TRBJ1-1; perhaps TRBD1 as D (6 bases). Germline V gives CDR1 SGHVS, CDR2 FQNEAQ. With 5 bases removed from V and 3 bases from J, the gap between germline ends came to 13 bases. CDR3 length: 14 residues. The CDR3: CASSQRQVYTEAFF. The CDR3 nucleotides read TGTGCCAGCAGCCAACGACAGGTGTACACTGAAGCTTTCTTT.

The rearrangement uses TRBV7-9 and TRBJ1-1; D gene uncertain. CDR3 length: 11 amino acids. Looked up from germline, CDR1 is SEHNR and CDR2 is FQNEAQ (reference sequence). V shed 5 bases and J shed 8 bases, with 9 bases lying between them. The CDR3 region has the DNA TGTGCCAGCAGCGTATTCATGGAAGCTTTCTTT. Translating it yields CASSVFMEAFF. Full variable domain (outside the CDR3, taken from reference TRBV7-9 and TRBJ1-1): DTGVSQNPRHKITKRGQNVTFRCDPISEHNRLYWYRQTLGQGPEFLTYFQNEAQLEKSRLLSDRFSAERPKGSFSTLEIQRTEQGDSAMYLCASSVFMEAFFGQGTRLTVV.

CDR3 amino acids: CASSYIKLAGEETQYF. CDR3 nucleotide sequence: TGTGCCAGCAGTTACATTAAACTAGCGGGAGAAGAGACCCAGTACTTC. This sequence joins TRBV6-6 and TRBJ2-5, with 11 positions matching TRBD2. Germline CDR1 and CDR2: MNHNY and SVGAGI (reference sequence). This CDR3 has 16 residues. With 2 bases clipped from V and 3 bases from J, the junction kept 5 bases outside the gene matches.

The V call is TRBV6-5, the J call TRBJ1-2, with 7 bases fitting TRBD1. This CDR3 comprises 14 residues. Germline-derived CDR1 and CDR2 are MNHEY and SVGAGI. V lost 5 bases and J lost 7; bases outside the gene matches: 10. CDR3 bases: TGTGCCAGCAGTCCGGACAGGATCCCCTCTGGCTACACCTTC. This encodes CASSPDRIPSGYTF.